This T cell receptor (beta chain) was captured in a study of long-term antiretroviral therapy in people with HIV (dated by TCRdb to between 2022 and 2023). A note on the overall study: The earliest samples were collected approximately a decade before the 2015 WHO recommendation for immediate ART, a period when ART was typically delayed until CD4 counts fell. A retrospective serial study tested whether changes in peripheral blood TRB repertoire composition and diversity were associated with ART initiation and durable HIV suppression. No cross-contamination during QIAcube processing was shown when test extractions of a monoclonal T-cell line were performed alongside some 33 polyclonal samples. Of the 30 to 35 participants with HIV, about a dozen were female. The cohort contributed about 180 cryopreserved PBMC samples from fewer than 35 adults with confirmed HIV infection, collected serially over a mean of about 6 years (range 1-12). What the research found in general, with its limitations: The samples span the years 2004 to 2017, and the ART regimens used may be less effective than current regimens. Starting ART was linked to a significant rise in TRB diversity, yet even after long-term ART the diversity remained significantly lower than in transplant donor controls. Narrower CDR3 length ranges were observed in HIV repertoires than in controls, and an antigen-experienced repertoire with only a slight naive shift after ART was suggested by the network structure. Since PBMC availability was limited, sequencing covered only the TCR beta chain, with no alpha chain pairing. No data were available on ART adherence, viral resistance or therapy changes, limiting inferences about post-ART repertoire changes. At every time point, the repertoire was dominated by expanded TRB clones first identified before ART initiation, although this dominance fluctuated and, in many PLHIV, declined after ART. Because pre-ART samples had limited cell numbers, profiling was done on unsorted PBMC rather than on sorted CD4+ and CD8+ T cells.

Inclusion was restricted to participants for whom at least one PBMC sample before ART initiation and at least two post-ART samples were available. Treatment was received in the United States of America by all participants with HIV. Cryopreserved samples of about 1-10 million PBMC were thawed and washed before DNA extraction. At the time of the earliest PBMC sample, participants with HIV were aged between roughly 20 and 60 years. Per participant, PBMC samples came from 1-4 timepoints prior to ART initiation and 2-8 timepoints following ART initiation, for a median of 7 samples. Serial HIV viral load, CD4+ T-cell count, ART history and demographic data were obtained for every participant. A Qiagen kit on a QIAcube was used to extract genomic DNA from unsorted PBMC, with samples processed in batches of 12. To note about this clone: Its antigen remains unidentified. Qualities for individual bases were not recorded, and no much larger clone is one base off.

Based on the germline V gene, the CDR1 and CDR2 sequences are SQVTM and ANQGSEA. The CDR3 starts with the cysteine, ends with the phenylalanine, and has 15 residues. This entry keeps only the CDR3 DNA: 45 bases, framed from base 1. Trimming costs V 5 bases and J 3 bases, and their ends lie 19 bases apart. The immunoSEQ hsTCRB v3.0 assay was used at survey level resolution for TRB variable region sequencing. The target sequencing depth for TRB was roughly 35,000-55,000 T-cell genomes per sample. Pooled TRB libraries were sequenced on an Illumina MiSeq with a v3 150-cycle kit. In the source study's methods: Repertoire analysis was performed in R inside a reproducible Nextflow workflow that covered QC, data transformation and analysis. LymphoSeq2, an R package for exploring AIRR-Seq data, was used to implement the custom analyses. Four samples that yielded fewer than 5000 total TRB sequences were excluded, so that 200 or so HIV repertoires were analyzed. Among the roughly 200 retained HIV repertoires, 59 were collected before ART initiation and about 130 were collected after ART initiation. Each repertoire was downsampled to 5000 TRB nucleotide sequences, and summary statistics were averaged across 100 downsampling iterations. TRB sequences were retained for analysis only if CDR3 regions of at least seven amino acids were present. Diversity was assessed using a clonality score derived from Shannon entropy and using the Gini coefficient. In the repertoire networks, any two of the top 5000 CDR3 amino acid sequences were linked whenever the two sequences differed by an edit distance of one. For TRB CDR3 amino acid sequences, GLIPH2 was used to predict antigen specificity groups and MHC restriction. Known CMV, EBV, HIV or tissue antigen associations were flagged by matching CDR3 amino acid sequences against VDJdb and McPAS-TCR. Pre-ART, post-ART and control groups were compared with Wilcoxon signed-rank tests and Holm-Bonferroni correction. The table comes from immuneACCESS by way of TCRdb, which keeps in-frame sequences with V and J called. Part of the clones is missing from these tables; in studies checked, under half for an unresolved V gene and the rest for unknown reasons. Clonal size and the V and J genes are those of that table, whereas D and trimming came from the DNA. This sample lists tens of thousands of clones; 70% to 90% were detected once. Approximately 3.6% of the sample goes to the ten largest clones.

The sample here was unsorted PBMCs, taken 0.8 years before starting antiretroviral therapy. The chain couples TRBV29-1 to TRBJ2-5; the D gene assignment is ambiguous. The TCR originated in a man aged 18 to 30 with HIV. The bases are TGCAGCGTTTTTCTCTTAGGAGTACGCAAAGAGACCCAGTACTTC. Its translation reads: CSVFLLGVRKETQYF. This CDR3, with the reference TRBV29-1 and TRBJ2-5 proteins standing in past its ends, gives the full variable domain SAVISQKPSRDICQRGTSLTIQCQVDSQVTMMFWYRQQPGQSLTLIATANQGSEATYESGFVIDKFPISRPNLTFSTLTVSNMSPEDSSIYLCSVFLLGVRKETQYFGPGTRLLVL.